This T cell receptor (beta chain) was identified in a study of blood T cell repertoires in COVID-19. Background on the study: COVID-19 samples collected from the United States, Italy and Spain covered acute and convalescent phases. T cells, B-cell-depleted T cells, or PBMCs provided the cDNA or gDNA that served as material.

Authors' processing steps: Cell counts per sample came from amplifying reference gene primers. The data were produced by immunoSEQ multiplex PCR, yet TCRdb's version contains in-frame clones alone and is incomplete. Clone size and the V and J calls come from that table; the DNA yielded D and trimming. The sample gives about 22,000 clones, around 80% of which show up once; roughly 13% is in the top ten. Trimming removed 5 bases from V and 6 bases from J, with 22 bases in between. Germline V lookup: CDR1 MNHEY, CDR2 SVGEGT. CDR3 length: 16 residues. The sequenced sample consisted of peripheral blood. The receptor was isolated from a man aged 60 to 75 with active COVID-19. The V and J genes are TRBV6-2 or TRBV6-3 and TRBJ1-2; D gene uncertain. The CDR3 reads CASSPPGSHVVDGYTF. CDR3 coding DNA: TGTGCCAGCAGTCCACCGGGATCCCACGTAGTGGATGGCTACACCTTC.